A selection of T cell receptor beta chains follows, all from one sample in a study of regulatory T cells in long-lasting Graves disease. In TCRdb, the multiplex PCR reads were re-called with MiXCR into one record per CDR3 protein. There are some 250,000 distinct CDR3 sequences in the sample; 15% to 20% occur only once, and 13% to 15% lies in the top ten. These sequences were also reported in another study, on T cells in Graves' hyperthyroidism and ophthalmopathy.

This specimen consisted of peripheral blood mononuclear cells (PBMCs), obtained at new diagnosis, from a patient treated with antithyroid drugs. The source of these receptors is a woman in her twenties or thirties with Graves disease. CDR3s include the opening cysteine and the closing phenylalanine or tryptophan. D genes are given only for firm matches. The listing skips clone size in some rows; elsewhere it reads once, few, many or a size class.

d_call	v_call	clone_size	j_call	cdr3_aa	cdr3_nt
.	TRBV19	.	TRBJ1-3	CASSPPGHSGNTIYF	TGTGCCAGTAGTCCTCCGGGGCACTCTGGAAACACCATATATTTT
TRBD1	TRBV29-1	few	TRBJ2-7	CSVAAGTGGHEQYF	TGCAGCGTAGCCGCCGGGACAGGGGGGCACGAGCAGTACTTC
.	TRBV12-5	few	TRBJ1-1	CASGLVGGDTEAFF	TGTGCTAGTGGTTTGGTAGGCGGGGACACTGAAGCTTTCTTT
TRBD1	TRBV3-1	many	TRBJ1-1	CASSPNPGGDTEAFF	TGTGCCAGCAGCCCAAATCCAGGGGGGGACACTGAAGCTTTCTTT
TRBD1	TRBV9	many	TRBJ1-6	CASSDRGSYNSPLHF	TGTGCCAGCAGCGACAGGGGCTCCTATAATTCACCCCTCCACTTT
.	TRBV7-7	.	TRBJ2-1	CASSSLGGYNEQFF	TGTGCTAGCAGCTCGTTGGGGGGATACAATGAGCAGTTCTTC
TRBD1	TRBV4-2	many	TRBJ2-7	CASSQEGQPYEQYF	TGTGCCAGCAGCCAAGAGGGACAGCCCTACGAGCAGTACTTC
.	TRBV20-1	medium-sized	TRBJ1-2	CSARDEGQGITGYTF	TGCAGTGCTAGAGATGAGGGGCAGGGAATTACTGGCTACACCTTC
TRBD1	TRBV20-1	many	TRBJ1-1	CSASGGTVKRGSTEAFF	TGCAGTGCTAGTGGCGGGACAGTCAAAAGGGGTAGCACTGAAGCTTTCTTT
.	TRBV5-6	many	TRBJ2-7	CASSLRQASNEQYF	TGTGCCAGCAGCTTGCGACAGGCCTCTAACGAGCAGTACTTC
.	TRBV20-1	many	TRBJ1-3	CSASQGVAGNTIYF	TGCAGTGCTAGCCAGGGAGTAGCTGGAAACACCATATATTTT
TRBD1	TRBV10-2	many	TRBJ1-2	CASSAGGYGYTF	TGCGCCAGCAGTGCAGGGGGCTATGGCTACACCTTC
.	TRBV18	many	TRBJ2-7	CASSPRQGGGYEQYF	TGTGCCAGCTCCCCTCGACAGGGAGGCGGCTACGAGCAGTACTTC
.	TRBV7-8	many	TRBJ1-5	CASSFLPTDQPQHF	TGTGCCAGCAGCTTCTTACCGACCGATCAGCCCCAGCATTTT
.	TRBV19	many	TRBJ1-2	CASTRDGDNYGYTF	TGTGCCAGTACCCGGGACGGTGATAACTATGGCTACACCTTC
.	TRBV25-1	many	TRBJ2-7	CASSGLGNDGYEQYF	TGTGCCAGCAGTGGATTGGGAAATGACGGTTACGAGCAGTACTTC
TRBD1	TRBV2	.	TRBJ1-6	CASSEAIRTGPVTSPLHF	TGTGCCAGCAGTGAAGCGATCAGGACAGGGCCCGTTACTTCACCCCTCCACTTT
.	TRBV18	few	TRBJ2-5	CASSPSGIYQETQYF	TGTGCCAGCTCACCATCGGGGATCTACCAAGAGACCCAGTACTTC
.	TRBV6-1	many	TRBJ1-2	CASSHPDGHYGYTF	TGTGCCAGCAGTCACCCGGACGGACACTATGGCTACACCTTC
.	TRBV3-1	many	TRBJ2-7	CASSQDLNSYEQYF	TGTGCCAGCAGCCAAGATTTGAACAGCTACGAGCAGTACTTC
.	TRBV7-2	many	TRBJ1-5	CASSLRVGKFRNQPQHF	TGTGCCAGCAGCTTACGGGTGGGGAAATTCCGCAATCAGCCCCAGCATTTT
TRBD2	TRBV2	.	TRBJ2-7	CASGTEGLEYYEQYF	TGTGCCAGCGGTACAGAGGGACTAGAGTACTACGAGCAGTACTTC
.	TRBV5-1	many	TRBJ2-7	CASSLTSGTYSYEQYF	TGCGCCAGCAGCTTGACCTCCGGGACGTACTCCTACGAGCAGTACTTC
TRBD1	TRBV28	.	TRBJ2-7	CASSAATGSSSYEQYF	TGTGCCAGCAGTGCCGCGACAGGGTCAAGCTCCTACGAGCAGTACTTC
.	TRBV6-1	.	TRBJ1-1	CASSQGVRAEAFF	TGTGCCAGCTCCCAAGGGGTAAGGGCTGAAGCTTTCTTT
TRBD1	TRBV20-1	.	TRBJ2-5	CSASGQGVEAQYF	TGCAGTGCTAGCGGGCAGGGGGTGGAGGCCCAGTACTTC
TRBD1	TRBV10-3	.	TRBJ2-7	CAIKDGQGGEQYF	TGTGCCATCAAAGACGGACAGGGGGGCGAGCAGTACTTC
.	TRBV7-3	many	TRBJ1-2	CASSLSGPPTNYGYTF	TGTGCCAGCAGCCTCTCAGGCCCGCCGACTAACTATGGCTACACCTTC
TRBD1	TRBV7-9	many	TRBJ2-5	CASSLVGTEETQYF	TGTGCCAGCAGCTTAGTGGGGACAGAAGAGACCCAGTACTTC
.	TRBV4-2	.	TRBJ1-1	CASSQDLWRNTEAFF	TGTGCCAGCAGCCAAGATCTGTGGCGGAACACTGAAGCTTTCTTT
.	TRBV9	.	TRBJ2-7	CASNQGEGEQYF	TGTGCCAGCAATCAGGGGGAGGGAGAGCAGTACTTC
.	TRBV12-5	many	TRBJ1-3	CASGRDGGQGNTIYF	TGTGCTAGTGGCCGCGACGGGGGTCAAGGAAACACCATATATTTT
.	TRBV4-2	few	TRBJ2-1	CASSQEGTAFFWRGYQQFF	TGTGCCAGCAGCCAAGAGGGGACAGCCTTTTTTTGGCGGGGTTATCAGCAGTTCTTC
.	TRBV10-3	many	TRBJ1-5	CAISYDSNQPQHF	TGTGCCATCAGCTACGACAGCAATCAGCCCCAGCATTTT
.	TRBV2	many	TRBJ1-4	CAGHRETNEKLFF	TGTGCCGGGCACAGGGAGACTAATGAAAAACTGTTTTTT
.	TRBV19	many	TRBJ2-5	CASSTPGVGTQYF	TGTGCCAGTAGTACCCCAGGAGTTGGGACCCAGTACTTC
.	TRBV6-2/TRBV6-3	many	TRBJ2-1	CASSYSPGAYNEQFF	TGTGCCAGCAGTTACTCTCCGGGGGCCTACAATGAGCAGTTCTTC
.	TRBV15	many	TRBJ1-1	CATSRDGGTGRYGTEAFF	TGTGCCACCAGCAGAGACGGTGGAACAGGCCGTTATGGTACTGAAGCTTTCTTT
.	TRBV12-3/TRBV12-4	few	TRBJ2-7	CASRTTGRTYEQYF	TGTGCCAGCAGAACTACAGGGAGGACCTACGAGCAGTACTTC
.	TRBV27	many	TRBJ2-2	CASLSRGLGELFF	TGTGCCAGCCTCTCTCGGGGGCTCGGGGAGCTGTTTTTT